The 5 T cell receptor beta chains in this list originate from one sample, sequenced in a study of T cell responses to AZD1222 COVID-19 vaccine. Only in-frame clones appear in the TCRdb table, and some are missing; sequencing was by immunoSEQ multiplex PCR. The sample includes 110,000 or so clones, 88% seen only once; the top ten take around 10%. The sample consisted of peripheral blood, taken on day 0 of AZD1222 vaccination. The receptors were gathered from an adult in good health.

The chain recombines TRBV10-1 with TRBJ1-1; the D is unclear. The ends were cut back, 5 bases at V and 0 bases at J, with 7 bases in the middle. This CDR3 has 13 amino acids. Germline CDR1 and CDR2: WNHNN and SYGVQD (reference sequence). CDR3: CASSSDLNTEAFF. CDR3 DNA sequence: TGCGCCAGCAGTTCCGACCTGAACACTGAAGCTTTCTTT.

V gene TRBV6-4 combines with J gene TRBJ2-3; D is unresolved. This CDR3 is built from 12 residues. The germline V gene encodes CDR1 MRHNA and CDR2 SNTAGT. Deletions cut 2 bases from V and 5 bases from J, with 5 bases between. CDR3 in amino acids: CASSDVGDTQYF. DNA of the CDR3: TGTGCCAGCAGTGACGTTGGAGATACGCAGTATTTT.

The chain has TRBV7-3 and TRBJ2-5; possible D gene TRBD1, 5 bases. The CDR3 length is 13 residues. Trimming left V 5 bases short and J 5 bases short, with 12 bases between. Germline-derived CDR1 and CDR2 are SGHTA and FQGTGA. CDR3 nucleotides: TGTGCCAGCAGCCAAGGGGTAGGGGAGACCCAGTACTTC. Its protein is CASSQGVGETQYF.

The chain employs TRBV2 and TRBJ1-5, with D perhaps TRBD1 (6 bases). In germline, CDR1 is SNHLY, CDR2 FYNNEI. This CDR3 spans 16 amino acids. Trimming stripped 4 bases from V and 7 bases from J, with 20 bases between. The CDR3 DNA reads TGTGCCAGCAGTGGGATTCCAGGGGACTTCAGCCAGCCCCAGCATTTT. Its translation is CASSGIPGDFSQPQHF.

The gene calls are TRBV2 and TRBJ2-1, with a weak D call TRBD2 (5 bases). From germline, CDR1 is SNHLY and CDR2 FYNNEI. The CDR3 has 16 residues. V was cut by 0 bases and J by 3 bases, with 12 bases left in between. The CDR3: CASSEAASGFYNEQFF. Written as DNA, the CDR3 is TGTGCCAGCAGTGAAGCGGCCAGCGGTTTCTACAATGAGCAGTTCTTC.